Below, 27 T cell receptor beta chains from the same sample are listed, as sequenced in a study of T cell changes during pregnancy in multiple sclerosis. The data were produced by immunoSEQ multiplex PCR, yet TCRdb's version contains in-frame clones alone and is incomplete. This table has some 46,000 clones, 90% to 95% appearing once. The source was CD4+ T cells from peripheral blood mononuclear cells, collected after pregnancy. The receptor source for this set is a female donor with multiple sclerosis, enrolled in a pregnancy study.

The chain recombines TRBV6-5 with TRBJ2-7, with 10 bases identical to TRBD2. This CDR3 region has 13 residues. Trimming removed 11 bases from V and 0 bases from J; junction bases left unmatched: 4. Germline V gene data show CDR1 as MNHEY and CDR2 as SVGAGI. In DNA form, the CDR3 reads TGTGCCGCTAGACTAGCGGGCTCCTACGAGCAGTACTTC. This gives the protein CAARLAGSYEQYF.

The V call is TRBV6-5, the J call TRBJ2-7; the D gene is possibly TRBD2 (5 bases). This CDR3 spans 14 amino acids. The germline V gene encodes CDR1 MNHEY and CDR2 SVGAGI. Trimming cost V 2 bases and J 8 bases, with 16 bases left between them. The CDR3 here is CASSYLGKDDQQYF. For the CDR3, the DNA is TGTGCCAGCAGTTACCTCGGGAAGGACGACCAGCAGTACTTC.

Remarks on this clone: At one end, the junction sequence differs from germline, possibly due to a read error. V gene TRBV29-1 combines with J gene TRBJ2-1, with D tentatively TRBD2 (5 bases). Germline V gives CDR1 SQVTM, CDR2 ANQGSEA. There are 10 residues in the CDR3. The CDR3 region has the DNA TGCAGCGTTGAACTAGTGACGCGGGTCTTC. Protein: CSVELVTRVF.

The chain uses TRBV15 and TRBJ1-2; D unresolved. Germline V gene data show CDR1 as LNHNV and CDR2 as YYDKDF (reference sequence). The V and J ends lost 0 bases and 7 bases respectively, with 18 bases between them. CDR3 length: 16 amino acids. This CDR3 is CATSRENVGLRVGYTF. The CDR3 DNA reads as TGTGCCACCAGCAGAGAGAACGTCGGCCTTCGGGTTGGCTACACCTTC. The full variable domain, with the rest looked up from reference TRBV15 and TRBJ1-2, is DAMVIQNPRYQVTQFGKPVTLSCSQTLNHNVMYWYQQKSSQAPKLLFHYYDKDFNNEADTPDNFQSRRPNTSFCFLDIRSPGLGDTAMYLCATSRENVGLRVGYTFGSGTRLTVV.

V gene TRBV7-9 combines with J gene TRBJ2-6, with D uncertain. CDR3 length equals 17 residues. The ends were cut back, 0 bases at V and 2 bases at J, with 11 bases in the middle. CDR1 is SEHNR, CDR2 FQNEAQ, per germline (reference sequence). The CDR3 sequence is CASSLASIMAGANVLTF. CDR3 nucleotides: TGTGCCAGCAGCTTAGCGTCTATTATGGCTGGGGCCAACGTCCTGACTTTC.

J is TRBJ2-7 and V is TRBV5-1; TRBD2 aligns across 10 bases. Germline CDR1 is SGHRS and CDR2 is YFSETQ. The junction had 6 bases not matched to a gene; V was cut back by 1 base and J by 5 bases. CDR3 length: 15 amino acids. The CDR3 spells CASSLRSGRAHEQYF. CDR3 sequence (DNA): TGCGCCAGCAGCTTGCGGAGCGGGAGGGCCCACGAGCAGTACTTC. Together with reference TRBV5-1 and TRBJ2-7, the CDR3 gives the full variable domain: KAGVTQTPRYLIKTRGQQVTLSCSPISGHRSVSWYQQTPGQGLQFLFEYFSETQRNKGNFPGRFSGRQFSNSRSEMNVSTLELGDSALYLCASSLRSGRAHEQYFGPGTRLTVT.

The V and J genes are TRBV5-4 and TRBJ2-1, with D perhaps matching TRBD2 (6 bases). The CDR3 extends over 15 amino acids. V lost 7 bases to trimming and J lost 6 bases, with 20 bases between them. Per germline, CDR1 SGHNT and CDR2 YYREEE (reference sequence). CDR3: CASRRETSDVNEQFF. Written as DNA, the CDR3 is TGTGCCAGCCGCCGGGAGACCAGCGATGTCAATGAGCAGTTCTTC. Filled out from reference TRBV5-4 and TRBJ2-1, the complete variable domain reads ETGVTQSPTHLIKTRGQQVTLRCSSQSGHNTVSWYQQALGQGPQFIFQYYREEENGRGNFPPRFSGLQFPNYSSELNVNALELDDSALYLCASRRETSDVNEQFFGPGTRLTVL.

The genes are TRBV18 and TRBJ2-7; tentative D call: TRBD2 (5 bases). Trimming shortened V by 5 bases and J by 6 bases, and 14 bases separated the two germline ends. The CDR3 loop spans 13 amino acids. Looked up from germline, CDR1 is KGHSH and CDR2 is LQKENI. Written as DNA, the CDR3 is TGTGCCAGCTCAATTCCAAGTCGGGGCGAGCAGTACTTC. Encoded protein: CASSIPSRGEQYF.

The V call is TRBV11-2, the J call TRBJ2-2; D is uncertain. CDR3 length: 15 amino acids. V was shortened by 1 base and J by 2 bases, with 8 bases between the two germline ends. Per germline, CDR1 SGHAT and CDR2 FQNNGV. As DNA, the CDR3 is TGTGCCAGCAGCTTAGGGGCGAGAAACACCGGGGAGCTGTTTTTT. Translated: CASSLGARNTGELFF. Together with reference TRBV11-2 and TRBJ2-2, the CDR3 gives the full variable domain: EAGVAQSPRYKIIEKRQSVAFWCNPISGHATLYWYQQILGQGPKLLIQFQNNGVVDDSQLPKDRFSAERLKGVDSTLKIQPAKLEDSAVYLCASSLGARNTGELFFGEGSRLTVL.

This chain uses TRBV5-8 with TRBJ1-3, with D unresolved. CDR3 size: 13 residues. With 4 bases removed from V and 1 base from J, the gap between germline ends came to 6 bases. CDR1 is SGHTS, CDR2 YDEGEE, per germline. The CDR3 reads CASSVTSGNTIYF. The CDR3 DNA reads as TGTGCCAGCAGCGTAACTTCTGGAAACACCATATATTTT. The entire variable domain, with the rest obtained from reference TRBV5-8 and TRBJ1-3, is as follows: EAGVTQSPTHLIKTRGQQATLRCSPISGHTSVYWYQQALGLGLQFLLWYDEGEERNRGNFPPRFSGRQFPNYSSELNVNALELEDSALYLCASSVTSGNTIYFGEGSWLTVV.

The rearrangement uses TRBV30 and TRBJ2-7, with 11 positions matching TRBD1. Looked up from germline, CDR1 is GTSNPN and CDR2 is SVGIG (reference sequence). The CDR3 has 13 residues. V trimming: 5 bases; J trimming: 4 bases; junction bases outside the gene matches: 4. The DNA of the CDR3 is TGTGCCTGGGCTAGGGACAGGGGGTACGAGCAGTACTTC. This translates into CAWARDRGYEQYF. The whole variable domain, remainder taken from reference TRBV30 and TRBJ2-7, is SQTIHQWPATLVQPVGSPLSLECTVEGTSNPNLYWYRQAAGRGLQLLFYSVGIGQISSEVPQNLSASRPQDRQFILSSKKLLLSDSGFYLCAWARDRGYEQYFGPGTRLTVT.

The chain couples TRBV7-2 to TRBJ2-2; D call uncertain. V gave up 5 bases and J gave up 7 bases, with 11 bases separating them. CDR3 size: 13 residues. CDR1 SGHTA and CDR2 FQGNSA come from the germline V gene. The DNA for the CDR3 is TGTGCCAGCAGCCCGCGTTCGGTCGGGGAGCTGTTTTTT. It specifies CASSPRSVGELFF.

The chain combines TRBV5-6 with TRBJ1-1; D ambiguous. This CDR3 region has 13 residues. CDR1 is SGHDT and CDR2 is YYEEEE in the germline V gene. V shed 5 bases and J shed 11 bases, with 19 bases lying between them. The CDR3 reads CASSQLRGGFAFF. The CDR3 DNA is TGTGCCAGCAGTCAATTGCGGGGAGGGTTTGCTTTCTTT. Drawing the rest from reference TRBV5-6 and TRBJ1-1, the complete variable domain is DAGVTQSPTHLIKTRGQQVTLRCSPKSGHDTVSWYQQALGQGPQFIFQYYEEEERQRGNFPDRFSGHQFPNYSSELNVNALLLGDSALYLCASSQLRGGFAFFGQGTRLTVV.

The chain is built from TRBV10-3 and TRBJ2-7; TRBD1 aligns across 12 bases. V shed 8 bases and J 6 bases; nucleotides not matched to a gene: 8. Germline CDR1 and CDR2: ENHRY and SYGVKD. This CDR3 contains 14 residues. In DNA form, the CDR3 reads TGTGCCATCGGGGGGGACAGGGGGCGAGGCGAGCAGTACTTC. Translation: CAIGGDRGRGEQYF.

The chain carries TRBV9 and TRBJ2-1; 12 bases line up with TRBD2. The length of the CDR3 is 14 residues. The germline V gene encodes CDR1 SGDLS and CDR2 YYNGEE. Losses at the gene ends were 3 bases for V and 6 bases for J; bases not matched to a gene: 1. The CDR3 coding sequence is TGTGCCAGCAGCGGACTAGCGGGAGTCAATGAGCAGTTCTTC. Encoded protein: CASSGLAGVNEQFF.

In its sample, this clone was seen a few times. The gene calls are TRBV30 and TRBJ1-1; 9 bases line up with TRBD1. V trimming: 7 bases; J trimming: 7 bases; junction bases outside the gene matches: 4. CDR1 and CDR2 (germline): GTSNPN, SVGIG (reference sequence). This CDR3 is built from 11 residues. This chain's CDR3 is CASQGAFEAFF. The CDR3 DNA follows: TGTGCCTCACAGGGGGCATTTGAAGCTTTCTTT.

The chain uses TRBV4-1 and TRBJ1-1; TRBD1 agrees at 7 bases. The junction had 15 bases not matched to a gene; V was cut back by 4 bases and J by 1 base. The length of the CDR3 is 18 residues. The V gene's germline CDR1 is MGHRA and CDR2 YSYEKL. The CDR3 loop reads CASSRNTGQTWKNTEAFF. Here the CDR3 DNA reads TGCGCCAGCAGCCGGAATACGGGACAGACCTGGAAGAACACTGAAGCTTTCTTT.

The chain links TRBV28 to TRBJ2-7; 10 nucleotides match TRBD2. Germline CDR1 reads MDHEN; CDR2 reads SYDVKM. The V gene end was trimmed by 1 base and the J gene end by 4 bases; junction bases not matched to a gene: 16. The CDR3 spans 19 residues. CDR3: CASSLFGVAGGGRLYEQYF. The CDR3, as DNA: TGTGCCAGCAGTTTATTCGGGGTAGCGGGGGGCGGGAGATTGTACGAGCAGTACTTC. The entire variable domain, with the rest obtained from reference TRBV28 and TRBJ2-7, is as follows: DVKVTQSSRYLVKRTGEKVFLECVQDMDHENMFWYRQDPGLGLRLIYFSYDVKMKEKGDIPEGYSVSREKKERFSLILESASTNQTSMYLCASSLFGVAGGGRLYEQYFGPGTRLTVT.

The chain couples TRBV5-1 to TRBJ1-2, with TRBD1 identical over 8 bases. After removal of 0 bases from V and 13 bases from J, the junction contained 11 bases not matched to a gene. The CDR3 runs to 14 residues. Germline V gives CDR1 SGHRS, CDR2 YFSETQ. The CDR3 sequence is CASSLAVPGQEGTF. CDR3 coding DNA: TGCGCCAGCAGCTTGGCCGTCCCGGGACAGGAAGGCACCTTC.

The J gene is TRBJ1-5, the V gene TRBV28, with a possible D match to TRBD1 (6 bases). V was cut by 5 bases and J by 1 base, with 18 bases left in between. CDR1 is MDHEN and CDR2 is SYDVKM in the germline V gene. This CDR3 comprises 17 residues. The CDR3: CASSTQRRTASNQPQHF. The DNA of the CDR3 is TGTGCCAGCAGTACCCAGCGGAGGACAGCGAGCAATCAGCCCCAGCATTTT.

This chain joins TRBV5-1 and TRBJ1-1; 8 bases are a match to TRBD1. Trimming took 4 bases from V and 4 from J; bases not matched to a gene: 6. Germline CDR1 is SGHRS and CDR2 is YFSETQ. The CDR3 is made up of 14 amino acids. The CDR3 bases are TGCGCCAGCAGCACCGACAGGGGCGGCACTGAAGCTTTCTTT. Amino acid sequence: CASSTDRGGTEAFF.

The chain joins TRBV19 to TRBJ2-5; TRBD2 matches at 8 bases. Germline V gene sequence: CDR1 LNHDA, CDR2 SQIVND (reference sequence). Trimming removed 6 bases from V and 3 bases from J; junction bases left unmatched: 3. This CDR3 spans 13 amino acids. The CDR3 DNA follows: TGTGCCAGTAGGTTTAGCGGGGAAGAGACCCAGTACTTC. It specifies CASRFSGEETQYF.

V gene TRBV10-2 combines with J gene TRBJ2-1, with TRBD1 as a possible D gene (5 bases). V was pared by 6 bases and J by 4 bases, with 34 bases between. Germline V lookup: CDR1 WSHSY, CDR2 SAAADI. This CDR3 contains 21 residues. DNA of the CDR3: TGCGCCAGCAGCGGAGTCAGGGTCCAGCGTTTTGGATACCGTCCTTACAATGAGCAGTTCTTC. As protein: CASSGVRVQRFGYRPYNEQFF.

The chain recombines TRBV18 with TRBJ2-1, with TRBD2 as a possible D gene (6 bases). The CDR3 runs 12 residues. Germline V gives CDR1 KGHSH, CDR2 LQKENI. Trimming removed 2 bases from V and 8 bases from J, with 7 bases in between. In DNA form, the CDR3 reads TGTGCCAGCTCACCAAGGAGGGATGAGCAGTTCTTC. Its protein is CASSPRRDEQFF.

V is TRBV5-8 and J is TRBJ2-1; D call uncertain. Germline CDR1 SGHTS, CDR2 YDEGEE. This CDR3 region has 15 residues. V shed 6 bases and J shed 4 bases, with 17 bases lying between them. CDR3 protein: CASTMIPTLYNEQFF. CDR3 coding DNA: TGTGCCAGCACGATGATACCGACTCTATACAATGAGCAGTTCTTC.

The J gene is TRBJ2-1, the V gene TRBV7-2; 11 nucleotides match TRBD2. The CDR3 spans 17 residues. The V segment lost 4 bases and the J segment 1 base; nucleotides outside the gene matches: 6. Germline assignment: CDR1 SGHTA and CDR2 FQGNSA. CDR3 nucleotide sequence: TGTGCCAGCAGCTCGCCGACTAGCGGGAATTCCTACAATGAGCAGTTCTTC. It codes for CASSSPTSGNSYNEQFF. Full variable domain (remainder filled in from reference TRBV7-2 and TRBJ2-1): GAGVSQSPSNKVTEKGKDVELRCDPISGHTALYWYRQSLGQGLEFLIYFQGNSAPDKSGLPSDRFSAERTGGSVSTLTIQRTQQEDSAVYLCASSSPTSGNSYNEQFFGPGTRLTVL.

This chain connects TRBV5-1 to TRBJ2-1; no clear D gene. The CDR3 loop spans 13 amino acids. Germline values: CDR1 SGHRS, CDR2 YFSETQ. Deletions cut 0 bases from V and 7 bases from J, with 8 bases between. CDR3 in amino acids: CASSLGVYNEQFF. CDR3 bases: TGCGCCAGCAGCTTGGGTGTCTATAATGAGCAGTTCTTC.